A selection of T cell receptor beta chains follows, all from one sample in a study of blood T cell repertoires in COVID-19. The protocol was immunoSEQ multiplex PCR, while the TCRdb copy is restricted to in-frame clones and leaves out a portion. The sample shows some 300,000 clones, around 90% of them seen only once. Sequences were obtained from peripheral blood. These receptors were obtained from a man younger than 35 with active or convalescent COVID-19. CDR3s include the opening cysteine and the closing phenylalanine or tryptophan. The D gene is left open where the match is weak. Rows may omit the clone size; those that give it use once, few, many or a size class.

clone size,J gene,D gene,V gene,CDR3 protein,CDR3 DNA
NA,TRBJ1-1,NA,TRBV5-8,CASSLIGPGGNTEAFF,TGTGCCAGCAGCTTAATTGGTCCGGGGGGGAACACTGAAGCTTTCTTT
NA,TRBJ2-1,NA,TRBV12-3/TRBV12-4,CASSSYNEQFF,TGTGCCAGCAGTTCTTACAATGAGCAGTTCTTC
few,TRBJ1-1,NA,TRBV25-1,CASSAQGYNTEAFF,TGTGCCAGCAGTGCACAGGGATACAACACTGAAGCTTTCTTT
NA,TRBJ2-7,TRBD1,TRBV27,CASSGQDRYEQYF,TGTGCCAGCAGCGGACAGGACCGCTACGAGCAGTACTTC
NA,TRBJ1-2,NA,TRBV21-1,CASTLTWPQGTRDYGYTF,TGTGCCAGCACCCTAACCTGGCCACAGGGGACGAGGGACTATGGCTACACCTTC
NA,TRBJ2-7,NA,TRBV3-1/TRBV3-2,CACSLAGSGNYEQYF,TGTGCCTGCAGCCTTGCCGGGAGTGGCAACTACGAGCAGTACTTC
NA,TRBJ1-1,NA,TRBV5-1,CASSLGQTYTEAFF,TGCGCCAGCAGCTTGGGCCAAACTTACACTGAAGCTTTCTTT
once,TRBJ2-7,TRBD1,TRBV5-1,CASSRGSDRITVAQYF,TGCGCCAGCAGCCGGGGCTCGGACAGGATAACAGTGGCGCAGTACTTC
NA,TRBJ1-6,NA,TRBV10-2,CASRRPNSPLHF,TGCGCCAGCAGGAGGCCCAATTCACCCCTCCACTTT
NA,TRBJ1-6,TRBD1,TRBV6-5,CASSYIQGANSPLHF,TGTGCCAGCAGTTACATCCAGGGGGCTAATTCACCCCTCCACTTT
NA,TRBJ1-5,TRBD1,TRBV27,CASSLYRDSNSNQPQHF,TGTGCCAGCAGTTTATACAGGGACAGTAATAGCAATCAGCCCCAGCATTTT
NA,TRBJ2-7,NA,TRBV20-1,CSASSTGVPYEQYF,TGCAGTGCTAGTTCGACAGGTGTCCCCTACGAGCAGTACTTC
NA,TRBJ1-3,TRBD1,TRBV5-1,CASSLLGQGHTIYF,TGCGCCAGCAGCCTACTCGGACAGGGCCACACCATATATTTT
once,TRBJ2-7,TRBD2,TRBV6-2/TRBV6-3,CASSLAGATSEQYF,TGTGCCAGCAGCCTAGCGGGAGCAACTAGCGAGCAGTACTTC
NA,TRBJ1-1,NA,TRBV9,CASSPSRDTEAFF,TGTGCCAGCAGCCCCAGTCGGGACACTGAAGCTTTCTTT
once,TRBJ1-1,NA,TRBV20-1,CSAPQGTEAFF,TGCAGTGCTCCTCAGGGTACTGAAGCTTTCTTT
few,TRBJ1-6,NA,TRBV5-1,CASSLSQGGPLHF,TGCGCCAGCAGCTTGTCCCAGGGTGGACCCCTCCACTTT
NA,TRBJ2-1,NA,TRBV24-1,CATSDVLQGNEQFF,TGTGCCACCAGTGATGTTCTACAGGGAAATGAGCAGTTCTTC
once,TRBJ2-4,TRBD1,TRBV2,CASRQRGQEVFLAKNIQYF,TGTGCCAGCAGACAAAGGGGACAGGAGGTTTTTTTGGCCAAAAACATTCAGTACTTC
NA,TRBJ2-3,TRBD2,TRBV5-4,CASSFRLAGITDTQYF,TGTGCCAGCAGCTTCAGACTAGCGGGCATCACAGATACGCAGTATTTT
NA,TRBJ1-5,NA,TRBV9,CASSTVNSNQPQHF,TGTGCCAGCAGCACAGTGAATAGCAATCAGCCCCAGCATTTT
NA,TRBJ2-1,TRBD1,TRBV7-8,CASSPRQGPSNEQFF,TGTGCCAGCAGCCCCCGACAGGGACCTTCCAATGAGCAGTTCTTC
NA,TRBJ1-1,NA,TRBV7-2,CASTFWGDTEAFF,TGTGCCAGCACCTTCTGGGGGGACACTGAAGCTTTCTTT
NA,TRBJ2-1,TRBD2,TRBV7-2,CASSFLAGYEQFF,TGTGCCAGCAGCTTTTTAGCGGGGTATGAGCAGTTCTTC
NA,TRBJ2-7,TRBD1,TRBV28,CASFGTGILGAYEQYF,TGTGCCAGCTTCGGGACAGGGATACTGGGAGCCTACGAGCAGTACTTC
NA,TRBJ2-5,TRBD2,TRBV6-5,CASSYSIAGGETQYF,TGTGCCAGCAGTTACTCAATAGCGGGGGGGGAGACCCAGTACTTC
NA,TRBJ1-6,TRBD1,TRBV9,CASSEGQGYPYNSPLHF,TGTGCCAGCAGCGAAGGACAGGGATACCCCTATAATTCACCCCTCCACTTT
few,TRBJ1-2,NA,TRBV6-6,CASSSDRPLYGYTF,TGTGCCAGCAGTTCCGACAGGCCCCTCTATGGCTACACCTTC
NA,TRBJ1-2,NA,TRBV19,CASSMASGDGYTF,TGTGCCAGTAGTATGGCCTCGGGTGATGGCTACACCTTC
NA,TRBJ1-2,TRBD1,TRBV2,CASSEALQGQGAYGYTF,TGTGCCAGCAGTGAAGCGCTTCAGGGACAGGGGGCCTATGGCTACACCTTC
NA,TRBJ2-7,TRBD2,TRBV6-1,CASSEGERGPVNEQYF,TGTGCCAGCAGTGAAGGTGAGCGGGGGCCTGTCAACGAGCAGTACTTC
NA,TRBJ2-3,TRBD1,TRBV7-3,CASSRYGTGLGTDTQYF,TGTGCCAGCAGCAGATACGGGACAGGGTTGGGCACAGATACGCAGTATTTT
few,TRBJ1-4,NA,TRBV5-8,CASSLFRGNEKLFF,TGTGCCAGCAGCTTGTTTAGGGGGAATGAAAAACTGTTTTTT
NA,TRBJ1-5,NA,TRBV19,CASSIFRGSNQPQHF,TGTGCCAGTAGTATTTTCAGGGGTAGCAATCAGCCCCAGCATTTT
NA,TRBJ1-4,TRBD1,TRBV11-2,CASSLGTGTTNEKLFF,TGTGCCAGCAGCTTAGGGACAGGGACAACTAATGAAAAACTGTTTTTT
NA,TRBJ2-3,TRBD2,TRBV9,CASSVEGTSAQYF,TGTGCCAGCAGCGTAGAGGGGACTAGCGCGCAGTATTTT
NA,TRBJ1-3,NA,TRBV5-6,CASSLGGRGRFGNTIYF,TGTGCCAGCAGCTTGGGGGGCAGGGGACGATTTGGAAACACCATATATTTT
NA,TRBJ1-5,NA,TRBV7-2,CASSQIGATDYSNQPQHF,TGTGCCAGCAGCCAGATTGGGGCAACTGATTATAGCAATCAGCCCCAGCATTTT
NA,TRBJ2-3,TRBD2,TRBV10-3,CAASRGTSGRADTQYF,TGTGCCGCATCCCGGGGGACTAGCGGGAGGGCAGATACGCAGTATTTT
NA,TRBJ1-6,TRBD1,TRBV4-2,CASSLRRKTWDRDGSYNSPLHF,TGTGCCAGCAGCCTCCGCCGTAAAACTTGGGACAGGGACGGCTCCTATAATTCACCCCTCCACTTT
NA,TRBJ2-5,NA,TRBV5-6,CASSRKTGIETQYF,TGTGCCAGCAGCCGAAAAACAGGGATCGAGACCCAGTACTTC
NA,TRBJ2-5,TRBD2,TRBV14,CASSQQRGHQETQYF,TGTGCCAGCAGCCAACAGCGGGGGCACCAAGAGACCCAGTACTTC
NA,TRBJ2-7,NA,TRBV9,CASSVDPGAGYEQYF,TGTGCCAGCAGCGTAGATCCTGGGGCAGGGTACGAGCAGTACTTC
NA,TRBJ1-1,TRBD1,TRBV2,CASSRGQNTEAFF,TGTGCCAGCAGTAGGGGGCAAAATACTGAAGCTTTCTTT
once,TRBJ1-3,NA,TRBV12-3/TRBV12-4,CASKESSGNTIYF,TGTGCCAGCAAAGAGAGTTCTGGAAACACCATATATTTT
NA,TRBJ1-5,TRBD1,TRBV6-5,CASRGTGGSQPQHF,TGTGCCAGCAGAGGGACAGGGGGGTCTCAGCCCCAGCATTTT
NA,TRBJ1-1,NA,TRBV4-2,CASSQDRVIAFF,TGTGCCAGCAGCCAAGACAGGGTGATAGCTTTCTTT
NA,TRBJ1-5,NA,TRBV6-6,CASSYTGENQPQHF,TGTGCCAGCAGTTACACCGGGGAAAATCAGCCCCAGCATTTT
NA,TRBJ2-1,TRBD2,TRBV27,CASRPSGEYNEQFF,TGTGCCAGCAGGCCTAGCGGGGAATACAATGAGCAGTTCTTC
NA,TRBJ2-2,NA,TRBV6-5,CASKTGAGTGELFF,TGTGCCAGCAAAACGGGAGCAGGTACCGGGGAGCTGTTTTTT
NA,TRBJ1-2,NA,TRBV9,CASSVGGHTNYGYTF,TGTGCCAGCAGCGTAGGGGGACATACTAACTATGGCTACACCTTC
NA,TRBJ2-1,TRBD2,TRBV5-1,CASSLDGTSGRRLHNEQFF,TGCGCCAGCAGCTTGGACGGAACTAGCGGGAGGCGTCTGCACAATGAGCAGTTCTTC
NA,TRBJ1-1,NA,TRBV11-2,CASSLSVGLGTEAFF,TGTGCCAGCAGCTTAAGCGTCGGCCTCGGCACTGAAGCTTTCTTT
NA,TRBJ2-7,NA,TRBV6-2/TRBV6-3,CASSQASYEQYF,TGTGCCAGCAGCCAAGCATCCTACGAGCAGTACTTC
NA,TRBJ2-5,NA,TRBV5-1,CASSFPGTKETQYF,TGCGCCAGCAGCTTCCCCGGGACAAAAGAGACCCAGTACTTC
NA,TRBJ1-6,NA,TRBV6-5,CASEKNSPLHF,TGTGCCAGCGAGAAGAATTCACCCCTCCACTTT
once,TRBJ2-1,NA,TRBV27,CASSLYRVSSYNEQFF,TGTGCCAGCAGTTTATACAGGGTGAGCTCCTACAATGAGCAGTTCTTC